These 12 T cell receptor beta chains share one sample of origin, sequenced in a study of shared clonotypes between healthy human individuals. TCRdb's table, derived via immunoSEQ multiplex PCR, lists solely in-frame clones and lacks some. The sample has a few million clones; 85% to 95% are singletons. Specimen: naive CD4+ T cells sorted from blood. Documented subset: CD45RA+ positively selected. All receptors derive from a man aged 18-30 years in good health.

The chain couples TRBV5-1 to TRBJ2-5; perhaps TRBD2 as D (5 bases). Gene TRBJ2-7 matches the end of the DNA better, so the J call may be wrong. This CDR3 has 14 amino acids. CDR1 and CDR2 (germline): SGHRS, YFSETQ. For the CDR3, the DNA is TGCGCCAGCAGCTTGGGCGTACTAGGGTACGAGCAGTACTTC. Its protein is CASSLGVLGYEQYF.

This sequence joins TRBV4-3 and TRBJ1-2; no reliable D call. The germline V gene encodes CDR1 LGHNA and CDR2 YSLEER. The CDR3 is 14 residues long. Trimming left V 0 bases short and J 5 bases short, with 10 bases between. CDR3 protein: CASSQEEGSYGYTF. The CDR3 DNA reads TGCGCCAGCAGCCAAGAGGAGGGAAGTTATGGCTACACCTTC.

V is TRBV10-3 and J is TRBJ2-7; perhaps TRBD2 as D (7 bases). The CDR3 spans 14 residues. The V end lost 4 bases, the J end lost 5 bases, and 15 bases lay between the germline ends. Germline values: CDR1 ENHRY, CDR2 SYGVKD. This CDR3 reads CAISGTAGSDEQYF. The CDR3 DNA sequence: TGTGCCATCAGTGGGACAGCGGGGAGCGACGAGCAGTACTTC.

Points on this clone: Different DNA sequences within this sample yield the same CDR3. The rearrangement joins TRBV5-1 to TRBJ1-1; 7 bases agree with TRBD1. From germline, CDR1 is SGHRS and CDR2 YFSETQ. The CDR3 extends over 15 amino acids. V trimming: 2 bases; J trimming: 1 base; junction bases outside the gene matches: 5. The CDR3 nucleotides are TGCGCCAGCAGCTTTCGGACAGGAGGGAACACTGAAGCTTTCTTT. Its protein product is CASSFRTGGNTEAFF. The full variable domain, completed using reference TRBV5-1 and TRBJ1-1, is KAGVTQTPRYLIKTRGQQVTLSCSPISGHRSVSWYQQTPGQGLQFLFEYFSETQRNKGNFPGRFSGRQFSNSRSEMNVSTLELGDSALYLCASSFRTGGNTEAFFGQGTRLTVV.

In the case of this clone: Other DNA sequences of this sample code for an identical CDR3. This chain's CDR3 is CASSFSGNTGELFF. The CDR3 nucleotides are TGTGCCAGCAGTTTTTCCGGGAACACCGGGGAGCTGTTTTTT. The chain links TRBV27 to TRBJ2-2; D is unclear. CDR1 is MNHEY and CDR2 is SMNVEV in the germline V gene (reference sequence). Trimming took off 3 bases at V and 1 base at J, with 6 bases between the two ends. This CDR3 contains 14 residues.

The V gene is TRBV4-2, the J gene TRBJ1-1; TRBD1 agrees at 11 bases. The germline gives CDR1 LGHNA, CDR2 YNFKEQ. The CDR3 consists of 18 residues. J gave up 0 bases and V 0 bases, and 6 bases lay outside the gene matches. The chain's CDR3 is CASSQDPGTGGMNTEAFF. The CDR3 region has the DNA TGTGCCAGCAGCCAAGATCCGGGGACAGGGGGGATGAACACTGAAGCTTTCTTT.

This chain joins TRBV27 and TRBJ2-5, with D perhaps TRBD1 or TRBD2 (6 bases each). Trimming left V 0 bases short and J 5 bases short, with 10 bases between. Germline CDR1 MNHEY, CDR2 SMNVEV (reference sequence). This CDR3 comprises 14 residues. CDR3 protein: CASSLSTGGETQYF. DNA of the CDR3: TGTGCCAGCAGTTTATCGACCGGGGGCGAGACCCAGTACTTC.

Here the CDR3 DNA reads TGTGCCAGCAGCTTGGGCAGGGGACTACCCACCGGGGAGCTGTTTTTT. This gives the protein CASSLGRGLPTGELFF. The chain recombines TRBV7-2 with TRBJ2-2, with D maybe TRBD2 (7 bases). The CDR3 extends over 16 amino acids. With 3 bases removed from V and 4 bases from J, the gap between germline ends came to 15 bases. Germline CDR1 is SGHTA and CDR2 is FQGNSA.

The V call is TRBV5-6, the J call TRBJ2-5, with 7 bases that match TRBD2. The J segment lost 1 base and the V segment lost 4 bases, leaving 10 bases of the junction unmatched. The length of the CDR3 is 16 residues. Germline CDR1 reads SGHDT; CDR2 reads YYEEEE. The CDR3 protein is CASSPTTGRPQETQYF. CDR3 nucleotide sequence: TGTGCCAGCAGCCCCACGACCGGGAGGCCCCAAGAGACCCAGTACTTC. The variable domain in full, with the rest retrieved from reference TRBV5-6 and TRBJ2-5, is DAGVTQSPTHLIKTRGQQVTLRCSPKSGHDTVSWYQQALGQGPQFIFQYYEEEERQRGNFPDRFSGHQFPNYSSELNVNALLLGDSALYLCASSPTTGRPQETQYFGPGTRLLVL.

On this clone itself: This CDR3 is also generated by other DNA sequences in the sample. This chain connects TRBV4-1 to TRBJ1-4; D is unresolved. In germline, CDR1 is MGHRA, CDR2 YSYEKL. This CDR3 is built from 12 residues. Deletions cut 4 bases from V and 5 bases from J, with 5 bases between. DNA of the CDR3: TGCGCCAGCAGCCTCCCAAATGAAAAACTGTTTTTT. Amino acids: CASSLPNEKLFF.

This clone has a single count. The chain employs TRBV6-1 and TRBJ2-4, with TRBD2 as a possible D gene (6 bases). Germline lookup yields CDR1 MNHNS and CDR2 SASEGT. V was trimmed by 0 bases and J by 15 bases, leaving 18 bases between them. This CDR3 contains 14 residues. In nucleotides, the CDR3 is TGTGCCAGCAGTGAAGCGCTGCCGGGAGTAGGTTGGTACTTC. The encoded protein is CASSEALPGVGWYF.

On this clone: This sample includes further DNA sequences coding for the same CDR3. The rearrangement links TRBV5-1 to TRBJ2-1; D is possibly TRBD2 (7 bases). This CDR3 has 14 amino acids. The V gene's germline CDR1 is SGHRS and CDR2 YFSETQ. V shed 2 bases and J shed 7 bases, with 13 bases lying between them. The CDR3 sequence: CASSLAGRGNEQFF. The CDR3 nucleotides read TGCGCCAGCAGCTTAGCGGGGAGGGGGAATGAGCAGTTCTTC. The full variable domain, with the rest looked up from reference TRBV5-1 and TRBJ2-1, is KAGVTQTPRYLIKTRGQQVTLSCSPISGHRSVSWYQQTPGQGLQFLFEYFSETQRNKGNFPGRFSGRQFSNSRSEMNVSTLELGDSALYLCASSLAGRGNEQFFGPGTRLTVL.